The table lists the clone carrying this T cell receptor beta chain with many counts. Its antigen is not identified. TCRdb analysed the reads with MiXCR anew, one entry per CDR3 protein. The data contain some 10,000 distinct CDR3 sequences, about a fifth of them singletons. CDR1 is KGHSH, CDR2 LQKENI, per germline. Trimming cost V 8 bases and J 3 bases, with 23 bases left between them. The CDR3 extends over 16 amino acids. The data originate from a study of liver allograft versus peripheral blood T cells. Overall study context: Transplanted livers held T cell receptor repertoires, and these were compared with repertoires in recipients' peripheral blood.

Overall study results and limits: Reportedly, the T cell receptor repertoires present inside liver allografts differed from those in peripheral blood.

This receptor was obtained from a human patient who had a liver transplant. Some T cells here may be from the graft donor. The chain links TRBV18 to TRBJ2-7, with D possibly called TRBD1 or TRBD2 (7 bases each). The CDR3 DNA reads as TGTGCCAGCACCCAGGGGGAGGGCCCGAAGAACTACGAGCAGTACTTC. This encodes CASTQGEGPKNYEQYF. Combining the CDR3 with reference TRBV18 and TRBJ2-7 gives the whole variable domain NAGVMQNPRHLVRRRGQEARLRCSPMKGHSHVYWYRQLPEEGLKFMVYLQKENIIDESGMPKERFSAEFPKEGPSILRIQQVVRGDSAAYFCASTQGEGPKNYEQYFGPGTRLTVT.